This T cell receptor (beta chain) was recovered during a study of control samples from healthy donors and cancer patients. The CDR3 contains 13 residues. For this clone: The junction shows a germline mismatch at one end, possibly a read error.

The assay was immunoSEQ multiplex PCR, and TCRdb's table has in-frame clones only and misses some. The repertoire consists of some 150,000 clones, with approximately 91% occurring once and the leading ten covering less than 5%. The chain employs TRBV6-7 and TRBJ2-7, with 8 bases that match TRBD1. TRBV6-7 is marked as an open reading frame, function uncertain. The TCR was taken from a man aged 25 to 40 in good health. The sequenced sample was blood. The CDR3 DNA follows: TGTGCCAGCACTTACAGGGGGTTCTGCGAGCAGTACTTC. As protein: CASTYRGFCEQYF.